This TCR beta chain was found in a study of shared clonotypes between healthy human individuals. CDR3 length equals 13 residues. V was pared by 2 bases and J by 4 bases, with 6 bases between. Germline V gives CDR1 LNHDA, CDR2 SQIVND (reference sequence). Method: immunoSEQ multiplex PCR; TCRdb's copy keeps in-frame clones and lacks some. The data show more than 550,000 clones, 92% seen once. The naive CD8 fraction comprised CD45RO-negative cells positively selected for CCR7 and excluded terminally differentiated effector memory CD45RA+ cells. Only Caucasian adults living in Nashville, Tennessee served as donors.

This TCR derives from a man aged 30-40 years in good health. This chain connects TRBV19 to TRBJ1-5, with D possibly being TRBD1 (6 bases). The sample consisted of naive CD8+ T cells sorted from blood. The CDR3 coding sequence is TGTGCCAGTAGTATAACAGGGAATCAGCCCCAGCATTTT. Its protein product is CASSITGNQPQHF.